These 26 T cell receptor beta chains were sequenced from one sample in a study of a mutant IDH1 vaccine in newly diagnosed glioma. The table came from immunoSEQ multiplex PCR; TCRdb's copy has only in-frame clones and leaves some out. The table has about 59,000 clones, more than 80% seen once. The antigens for these receptors are not known. Indicated time point: week 5, during vaccination. Vaccine doses each comprised 300 ug of mutant IDH1 20-mer peptide, with topical imiquimod. The sequences come from PBMCs, collected from a glioma patient whose treatment included an IDH1 peptide vaccine. Receptors originate from a woman in her thirties or forties with glioma.

The chain recombines TRBV11-1 with TRBJ2-5; D gene uncertain. This CDR3 region has 14 residues. Germline CDR1 reads SGHAT; CDR2 reads FQDESV (reference sequence). V lost 5 bases and J lost 1, with 11 bases in between. The CDR3 region is CASSPSYSQETQYF. Written as DNA, the CDR3 is TGTGCCAGCAGCCCGAGTTACAGCCAAGAGACCCAGTACTTC.

The gene calls are TRBV4-1 and TRBJ2-7, with 10 bases fitting TRBD2. The CDR3 runs 15 residues. Per the germline V gene, CDR1 is MGHRA and CDR2 is YSYEKL. Germline trimming cut 3 bases from V and 1 base from J; bases unmatched to any gene: 3. The DNA of the CDR3 is TGCGCCAGCAGCCATCGAGCGGGGGGGTCCTACGAGCAGTACTTC. It yields the protein CASSHRAGGSYEQYF.

V usage is TRBV7-2 and J usage is TRBJ2-3; no reliable D call. Germline loops: CDR1 SGHTA, CDR2 FQGNSA. V lost 3 bases, J lost 0 bases, and 7 bases lay in between. This CDR3 is built from 14 residues. CDR3 DNA sequence: TGTGCCAGCAGCTTCTACAGCAGCACAGATACGCAGTATTTT. This gives the protein CASSFYSSTDTQYF.

The chain couples TRBV20-1 to TRBJ2-7; the D is unclear. Germline V gene sequence: CDR1 DFQATT, CDR2 SNEGSKA (reference sequence). This CDR3 spans 11 amino acids. V was clipped by 2 bases and J by 3 bases, with 5 bases between them. The CDR3 coding sequence is TGCAGTGCTAGACTAGACTACGAGCAGTACTTC. Amino acids: CSARLDYEQYF.

This clone was observed once. The chain joins TRBV6-5 to TRBJ1-5; TRBD1 agrees at 7 bases. CDR3 length equals 14 residues. Germline loops: CDR1 MNHEY, CDR2 SVGAGI. V was pared by 6 bases and J by 1 base, with 3 bases of the junction left unmatched. CDR3 sequence (DNA): TGTGCCAGCAGCCCGGACAGGAGCAATCAGCCCCAGCATTTT. Protein: CASSPDRSNQPQHF.

The J gene is TRBJ2-1, the V gene TRBV18; perhaps TRBD2 as D (5 bases). V shed 4 bases and J shed 0 bases, with 19 bases lying between them. CDR3 size: 18 residues. Per the germline V gene, CDR1 is KGHSH and CDR2 is LQKENI. The CDR3 DNA follows: TGTGCCAGCTCACGATCCCAAAATCGGGGAAGCTCCTACAATGAGCAGTTCTTC. It yields the protein CASSRSQNRGSSYNEQFF.

The rearrangement uses TRBV5-6 and TRBJ1-5; D gene uncertain. CDR3 length: 14 amino acids. Trimming stripped 0 bases from V and 7 bases from J, with 11 bases between. The germline V gene encodes CDR1 SGHDT and CDR2 YYEEEE. The CDR3 reads CASSLGMGTQPQHF. CDR3 bases: TGTGCCAGCAGCTTGGGGATGGGAACGCAGCCCCAGCATTTT. Filled out from reference TRBV5-6 and TRBJ1-5, the complete variable domain reads DAGVTQSPTHLIKTRGQQVTLRCSPKSGHDTVSWYQQALGQGPQFIFQYYEEEERQRGNFPDRFSGHQFPNYSSELNVNALLLGDSALYLCASSLGMGTQPQHFGDGTRLSIL.

The rearrangement joins TRBV19 to TRBJ1-1, with 9 bases aligning to TRBD1. CDR1 and CDR2 (germline): LNHDA, SQIVND (reference sequence). Losses at the gene ends were 5 bases for V and 5 bases for J; bases not matched to a gene: 9. The CDR3 is 15 residues long. The CDR3 region is CASSPLDRGETEAFF. In DNA, the CDR3 is TGTGCCAGTAGTCCCCTGGACAGGGGTGAGACTGAAGCTTTCTTT. Combining the CDR3 with reference TRBV19 and TRBJ1-1 gives the whole variable domain DGGITQSPKYLFRKEGQNVTLSCEQNLNHDAMYWYRQDPGQGLRLIYYSQIVNDFQKGDIAEGYSVSREKKESFPLTVTSAQKNPTAFYLCASSPLDRGETEAFFGQGTRLTVV.

CDR3 in DNA: TGTGCCTGGAGTGTACCCCATGAGCAGTTCTTC. Translation: CAWSVPHEQFF. The V call is TRBV30, the J call TRBJ2-1; no clear D gene. Trimming removed 0 bases from V and 8 bases from J, with 5 bases in between. CDR3 size: 11 residues. The germline gives CDR1 GTSNPN, CDR2 SVGIG (reference sequence).

CDR3 amino acids: CASSERFSDPRGDGELFF. The DNA of the CDR3 is TGTGCCAGCAGTGAACGATTCTCGGACCCCAGGGGGGACGGGGAGCTGTTTTTT. The V call is TRBV6-1, the J call TRBJ2-2, with D possibly being TRBD1 (7 bases). This CDR3 comprises 18 residues. The V gene lost 2 bases and the J gene lost 7 bases, with 23 bases spanning the gap. Germline V gene data show CDR1 as MNHNS and CDR2 as SASEGT.

V and J are TRBV5-4 and TRBJ1-2, with D perhaps TRBD1 (5 bases). This CDR3 is 14 amino acids long. V was shortened by 3 bases and J by 8 bases, with 17 bases between the two germline ends. Germline V lookup: CDR1 SGHNT, CDR2 YYREEE (reference sequence). This CDR3 reads CASSSGTSVGGYTF. CDR3 DNA sequence: TGTGCCAGCAGCTCCGGGACCTCCGTCGGGGGCTACACCTTC.

The rearrangement links TRBV23-1 to TRBJ2-2; D is ambiguous. TRBV23-1 is placed among ORFs of uncertain function. CDR3 size: 16 residues. V gave up 0 bases and J gave up 2 bases, with 10 bases separating them. CDR3 amino acids: CASSQSEQPNTGELFF. CDR3 DNA sequence: TGCGCCAGCAGTCAATCGGAACAGCCAAACACCGGGGAGCTGTTTTTT.

The genes are TRBV27 and TRBJ1-5; 9 bases agree with TRBD1. In germline, CDR1 is MNHEY, CDR2 SMNVEV (reference sequence). This CDR3 region has 16 residues. V shed 6 bases, J shed 0 bases, and the junction held 6 bases outside the gene matches. CDR3 residues: CASRPGQGHSNQPQHF. The CDR3 region has the DNA TGTGCCAGCAGACCGGGACAGGGTCATAGCAATCAGCCCCAGCATTTT.

The chain joins TRBV5-1 to TRBJ1-2; D is ambiguous. V lost 0 bases, J lost 6 bases, and 6 bases lay in between. In germline, CDR1 is SGHRS, CDR2 YFSETQ. The CDR3 extends over 12 amino acids. In DNA, the CDR3 is TGCGCCAGCAGCTTGGTTGGGAATGGCTACACCTTC. Translating it yields CASSLVGNGYTF.

The rearrangement uses TRBV11-2 and TRBJ1-4; weak D call: TRBD1 (5 bases). V gave up 1 base and J gave up 5 bases, with 11 bases separating them. CDR1 is SGHAT, CDR2 FQNNGV, per germline. The length of the CDR3 is 15 residues. Written as DNA, the CDR3 is TGTGCCAGCAGCTTAGGACAGTCAGCGAATGAAAAACTGTTTTTT. This translates into CASSLGQSANEKLFF.

The gene calls are TRBV5-5 and TRBJ2-2; no definite D call. Trimming cost V 0 bases and J 4 bases, with 7 bases left between them. The CDR3 has 14 residues. Looked up from germline, CDR1 is SGHKS and CDR2 is YYEKEE (reference sequence). The CDR3 here is CASSLESITGELFF. For the CDR3, the DNA is TGTGCCAGCAGCTTGGAGTCTATCACCGGGGAGCTGTTTTTT.

The chain uses TRBV19 and TRBJ2-7, with D perhaps matching TRBD1 (5 bases). V lost 4 bases and J lost 2, with 9 bases in between. The CDR3 loop spans 13 amino acids. CDR1 and CDR2 (germline): LNHDA, SQIVND (reference sequence). CDR3 loop: CASSTKDTYEQYF. DNA for the CDR3: TGTGCCAGTAGTACCAAGGACACCTACGAGCAGTACTTC.

V gene TRBV19 combines with J gene TRBJ2-7, with TRBD2 identical over 8 bases. Looked up from germline, CDR1 is LNHDA and CDR2 is SQIVND (reference sequence). This CDR3 comprises 15 residues. Unmatched junction bases numbered 9, after V lost 3 bases and J lost 5 bases. The CDR3 here is CASSMTRGAPNEQYF. CDR3 in DNA: TGTGCCAGTAGTATGACGCGGGGGGCACCGAACGAGCAGTACTTC.

A single count supports this clone. CDR3 sequence: CASRGGRADRQYF. In DNA form, the CDR3 reads TGTGCCAGCAGGGGCGGGAGGGCCGACCGTCAGTATTTT. V and J are TRBV5-4 and TRBJ2-3; TRBD2 aligns across 9 bases. V lost 5 bases to trimming and J lost 12 bases; unmatched junction nucleotides: 10. Germline V gene lookup returns CDR1 SGHNT and CDR2 YYREEE (reference sequence). The CDR3 covers 13 residues. The entire variable domain, with the rest obtained from reference TRBV5-4 and TRBJ2-3, is as follows: ETGVTQSPTHLIKTRGQQVTLRCSSQSGHNTVSWYQQALGQGPQFIFQYYREEENGRGNFPPRFSGLQFPNYSSELNVNALELDDSALYLCASRGGRADRQYFGPGTRLTVL.

The chain couples TRBV7-2 to TRBJ2-3; 10 bases are shared with TRBD2. V shed 5 bases and J 2 bases; nucleotides not matched to a gene: 7. CDR1 and CDR2 from the germline V gene are SGHTA and FQGNSA. This CDR3 has 16 amino acids. CDR3 in amino acids: CASSPPSGGTTDTQYF. In nucleotides, the CDR3 is TGTGCCAGCAGCCCACCTAGCGGGGGCACCACAGATACGCAGTATTTT.

The chain combines TRBV5-4 with TRBJ1-1; 10 bases are shared with TRBD1. CDR1 and CDR2 (germline): SGHNT, YYREEE (reference sequence). V shed 2 bases and J 5 bases; nucleotides not matched to a gene: 9. CDR3 length: 16 amino acids. This CDR3 reads CASSLPLTGGRTEAFF. The CDR3 nucleotides read TGTGCCAGCAGCTTACCCCTGACAGGGGGCCGGACTGAAGCTTTCTTT.

J is TRBJ2-7 and V is TRBV7-2; tentative D call: TRBD2 (5 bases). The germline gives CDR1 SGHTA, CDR2 FQGNSA. The V and J ends lost 1 base and 7 bases respectively, with 23 bases between them. This CDR3 spans 17 amino acids. CDR3 amino acids: CASSLGPAERRSGEQYF. The CDR3 DNA sequence: TGTGCCAGCAGCTTAGGCCCCGCGGAGCGGCGGTCGGGAGAGCAGTACTTC.

The chain uses TRBV10-3 and TRBJ2-1; D call uncertain. The V gene lost 2 bases and the J gene lost 9 bases, with 5 bases spanning the gap. Germline loops: CDR1 ENHRY, CDR2 SYGVKD. The CDR3 spans 11 residues. In DNA form, the CDR3 reads TGTGCCATCAGTGAGCTAGGTGAGCAGTTCTTC. This sequence encodes CAISELGEQFF.

The chain is built from TRBV5-5 and TRBJ2-5, with a tentative D call TRBD2 (6 bases). CDR1 and CDR2 (germline): SGHKS, YYEKEE (reference sequence). CDR3 length: 13 amino acids. Trimming took off 4 bases at V and 3 bases at J, with 10 bases between the two ends. The CDR3 region has the DNA TGTGCCAGCAGCCTGGGAGGAAAAGAGACCCAGTACTTC. This sequence encodes CASSLGGKETQYF.

J is TRBJ1-1 and V is TRBV10-2; D is unresolved. V lost 3 bases and J lost 0, with 2 bases in between. The CDR3 contains 12 residues. Germline values: CDR1 WSHSY, CDR2 SAAADI. Here the CDR3 DNA reads TGCGCCAGCAGTGAATTGAACACTGAAGCTTTCTTT. Its translation is CASSELNTEAFF.

The CDR3 loop reads CASSLGQHEAFF. The CDR3 bases are TGCGCCAGCAGCTTGGGACAGCATGAAGCTTTCTTT. The V gene is TRBV5-1, the J gene TRBJ1-1; D possibly corresponds to TRBD1 (5 bases). The ends were cut back, 0 bases at V and 7 bases at J, with 7 bases in the middle. CDR1 SGHRS and CDR2 YFSETQ come from the germline V gene. CDR3 size: 12 residues.